This T cell receptor (beta chain) comes out of a study of cytomegalovirus exposure and HLA in healthy donors. This clone turned up a few times. Its specificity is unknown. V was clipped by 4 bases and J by 5 bases, with 13 bases between them. CDR3 length: 13 residues. In germline, CDR1 is SGHNT, CDR2 YYREEE (reference sequence). Notes on the study in general: The authors reported that TCR beta sequences could predict HLA-A and HLA-B alleles. These predictions were accurate for most subjects in the first cohort. The study labeled under 200 TCR beta chains cytomegalovirus-associated.

With 60 Vbeta and 13 Jbeta primers, the PCR was carried out. The assay was immunoSEQ multiplex PCR, and TCRdb's table has in-frame clones only and misses some. Among almost 200,000 clones listed, almost 85% were seen once. Input material: PBMCs. The TCR comes from a woman aged 50 to 60 in good health and CMV-seronegative. V gene TRBV5-4 combines with J gene TRBJ2-7; the D gene is possibly TRBD1 (8 bases). The CDR3 is CASSDRGGDEQYF. CDR3 coding DNA: TGTGCCAGCAGCGACAGGGGAGGGGACGAGCAGTACTTC.